The present TCR beta chain was sequenced within a study of neurological immune-mediated disorders. General observations from the study: The expanded clones of different subjects shared no CDR3 amino acid sequences (suggesting private repertoires in all groups). HTLV-1-associated myelopathy led in TCR clonal expansion, while multiple sclerosis ranked lowest, below healthy controls.

Over 170 million TCR-beta sequences from 15-18 subjects were obtained in each sequencing run. TCRdb re-called the 5' RACE reads through MiXCR, storing one row per CDR3 protein. The table includes roughly 24,000 distinct CDR3 sequences, approximately 13% detected once. The V end lost 4 bases, the J end lost 0 bases, and 14 bases lay between the germline ends. CDR1 and CDR2 (germline): SGHDT, YYEEEE. This CDR3 is built from 16 residues. Many counts were recorded for this clonotype. Antigen unknown. The V gene is TRBV5-6, the J gene TRBJ1-3; no clear D. The clonotype was recovered from a woman aged 55-69 years with HTLV-1-associated myelopathy (HAM/TSP). Input material: PBMCs. CDR3 sequence (DNA): TGTGCCAGCAGCGCCTTCGCCTTGTTCTCTGGAAACACCATATATTTT. As protein: CASSAFALFSGNTIYF.